This entry describes one T cell receptor beta chain. Its cognate antigen is unknown. This sample stems from a study of shared clonotypes between healthy human individuals. Sorted-subset replicate PCR reactions were performed with about 200 ng DNA, corresponding to roughly 30,000 T cell genomes. The data were produced by immunoSEQ multiplex PCR, yet TCRdb's version contains in-frame clones alone and is incomplete. The sample has some 630,000 clones; about 96% are singletons. Terminally differentiated effector memory CD45RA+ cells were left out of the naive CD8 fraction, which was CD45RO-negative and positively selected for CCR7. The CDR3 is 14 residues long. Trimming cost V 6 bases and J 3 bases, with 13 bases left between them. CDR1 and CDR2 (germline): SGHRS, YFSETQ. Whole-study results and caveats: Generation probabilities of non-shared clonotypes were lower (relative to those shared by all four donors). Specimens sampled were limited to blood, with tissue repertoires likely differing.

This TCR was recovered from a woman aged 25-40 years in good health. Source material: naive CD8+ T cells sorted from blood. The chain couples TRBV5-1 to TRBJ2-1; D unresolved. The CDR3 loop is CASNGSPDYNEQFF. CDR3 bases: TGCGCCAGCAATGGTAGCCCGGACTACAATGAGCAGTTCTTC.